What follows are 8 T cell receptor beta chains derived from one specimen sequenced in a study of Ad26.COV2.S vaccination and SARS-CoV-2 variants. The repertoire was sequenced with immunoSEQ multiplex PCR; TCRdb's copy has only in-frame clones and lacks some. The sample has 250,000 or so clones, 87% seen once. Treatment reported: over 15 received Ad26.COV2.S at low or high dose, single or two shots; about 5 received placebo; per-sample allocation not given. Sampling took place 63 days after the first vaccine or placebo injection. Sequenced material: peripheral blood, taken in a trial of Ad26.COV2.S vaccine versus placebo. These receptor sequences come from a person aged 18-60 years who received the Ad26.COV2.S COVID-19 vaccine or a placebo.

The gene calls are TRBV19 and TRBJ1-1; D perhaps matches TRBD1 (6 bases). CDR3 length: 13 amino acids. CDR1 is LNHDA, CDR2 SQIVND, per germline (reference sequence). Trimming took off 3 bases at V and 7 bases at J, with 12 bases between the two ends. The CDR3 sequence: CASSIWGAREAFF. Written as DNA, the CDR3 is TGTGCCAGTAGTATTTGGGGGGCGCGTGAAGCTTTCTTT.

The chain has TRBV5-6 and TRBJ2-5, with 12 bases that match TRBD2. Trimming cost V 1 base and J 4 bases; bases outside gene matches: 2. Germline V gene sequence: CDR1 SGHDT, CDR2 YYEEEE. The CDR3 is 15 amino acids. For the CDR3, the DNA is TGTGCCAGCAGCTTGCCGGGACTAGCGGGAGAGACCCAGTACTTC. Residues: CASSLPGLAGETQYF.

The rearrangement uses TRBV28 and TRBJ2-1, with D perhaps TRBD2 (5 bases). CDR3 length equals 13 residues. Germline V gene lookup returns CDR1 MDHEN and CDR2 SYDVKM. V was pared by 1 base and J by 4 bases, with 5 bases between. CDR3 sequence: CASSLSGYNEQFF. In DNA, the CDR3 is TGTGCCAGCAGTTTATCGGGATACAATGAGCAGTTCTTC.

The rearrangement uses TRBV6-2 or TRBV6-3 and TRBJ2-7; unclear D gene. V was pared by 4 bases and J by 7 bases, with 8 bases between. This CDR3 region has 11 residues. Germline CDR1 reads MNHEY; CDR2 reads SVGEGT. The CDR3 region is CASSSGGEQYV. CDR3 DNA: TGTGCCAGCAGTTCCGGTGGTGAGCAGTACGTC.

This chain uses TRBV7-3 with TRBJ2-3, with TRBD2 identical over 9 bases. Germline-derived CDR1 and CDR2 are SGHTA and FQGTGA. The CDR3 consists of 16 residues. J was trimmed by 1 base and V by 1 base; bases with no gene match: 3. The CDR3 sequence is CASSLMASGGTDTQYF. For the CDR3, the DNA is TGTGCCAGCAGCTTAATGGCTAGCGGGGGCACAGATACGCAGTATTTT.

The chain couples TRBV10-1 to TRBJ2-5; D is unclear. Trimming removed 11 bases from V and 0 bases from J, with 13 bases in between. Germline-derived CDR1 and CDR2 are WNHNN and SYGVQD (reference sequence). The CDR3 loop spans 13 amino acids. The CDR3 protein is CASSQQHQETQYF. CDR3 sequence (DNA): TGCGCCTCTTCTCAACAGCACCAAGAGACCCAGTACTTC.

This clone was picked up a small number of times. This sequence joins TRBV4-1 and TRBJ1-2, with 11 positions matching TRBD1. The germline CDR1 and CDR2 sequences are MGHRA and YSYEKL. There are 17 residues in the CDR3. Germline trimming cut 0 bases from V and 3 bases from J; bases unmatched to any gene: 6. CDR3 protein: CASSQDGRTGGDYGYTF. The CDR3 DNA follows: TGCGCCAGCAGCCAAGATGGTCGGACAGGGGGCGACTATGGCTACACCTTC.

The chain carries TRBV7-2 and TRBJ2-4; 8 bases line up with TRBD1. V trimming: 5 bases; J trimming: 9 bases; junction bases outside the gene matches: 12. The CDR3 runs 15 residues. Germline V gene sequence: CDR1 SGHTA, CDR2 FQGNSA. The CDR3 DNA sequence: TGTGCCAGCAGCCAGGGACAGGCCCTTTCTAGCATTCAGTACTTC. Translated, it gives CASSQGQALSSIQYF.